The rows below give T cell receptor beta chains drawn from one sample of a study of T cell repertoires in cytomegalovirus infection. A single record per CDR3 protein comes from TCRdb applying MiXCR to the reads. This sample carries some 270,000 distinct CDR3 sequences, about a sixth of them seen once, and the ten largest clones take around half. The sample consisted of CD8+ T cells from PBMCs. Receptor source: a human donor in good health (CMV status not recorded). Some clones in this sample may be carry-over from other donors' samples. CDR3s include the opening cysteine and the closing phenylalanine or tryptophan. The D gene is left open where the match is weak. Clone sizes are given selectively: once, few, many, or a class where the clone is expanded.

>TRBV7-3|NA|TRBJ2-3|NA
TGTGCCAGCAGCTCTTATGGGGGAGGACTGACAGATACGCAGTATTTT
CASSSYGGGLTDTQYF
>TRBV28|NA|TRBJ2-7|NA
TGTGCCAGTCGGGACACCACCTACGAGCAGTACTTC
CASRDTTYEQYF
>TRBV6-1|many|TRBJ1-1|NA
TGTGCCAGCAGACCCAGGGGTACTGAAGCTTTCTTT
CASRPRGTEAFF
>TRBV12-5|few|TRBJ2-1|NA
TGTGCTAGTGGCGGACCGCCGGGGTTGGGGTACAATGAGCAGTTCTTC
CASGGPPGLGYNEQFF
>TRBV7-3|many|TRBJ1-1|NA
TGTGCCAGCAGCTATGGATTTAACACTGAAGCTTTCTTT
CASSYGFNTEAFF
>TRBV11-3|NA|TRBJ2-5|TRBD2
TGTGTCAGCAGCTTAGGACTAGCGGGGCAAGAGACCCAGTACTTC
CVSSLGLAGQETQYF
>TRBV7-2|many|TRBJ2-2|NA
TGTGCCAGCAGCGACGGACTCCTGAACACCGGGGAGCTGTTTTTT
CASSDGLLNTGELFF
>TRBV25-1|NA|TRBJ2-7|NA
TGTGCCAGCAGTGGTTACGTCTCCTACGAGCAGTACTTC
CASSGYVSYEQYF
>TRBV4-1|NA|TRBJ1-1|NA
TGCGCCAGCAGCCAAGCCGGGGGGAGCACTGAAGCTTTCTTT
CASSQAGGSTEAFF
>TRBV7-9|NA|TRBJ2-3|TRBD2
TGTGCCAGCAGCTTATCGGTCTTGGGGCTAGCGGGGGGGCCGGATACGCAGTATTTT
CASSLSVLGLAGGPDTQYF
>TRBV11-2|few|TRBJ2-5|NA
TGTGCCAGCAGCTTGAACAGGGGGGGTCAAGAGACCCAGTACTTC
CASSLNRGGQETQYF
>TRBV6-6|few|TRBJ2-3|TRBD2
TGTGCCAGCAGTTACGGCCCGGCAGAGCGGGGGGATACGCAGTATTTT
CASSYGPAERGDTQYF
>TRBV6-5|many|TRBJ1-1|NA
TGTGCCAGCAGTTATGGGGACACTGAAGCTTTCTTT
CASSYGDTEAFF
>TRBV7-9|NA|TRBJ2-7|NA
TGTGCCAGCAGCTTATTCGACCGCTCCTACGAGCAGTACTTC
CASSLFDRSYEQYF
>TRBV7-6|many|TRBJ1-1|NA
TGTGCCAGCAGTCCTATTACAACAGGCCATCCGAACACTGAAGCTTTCTTT
CASSPITTGHPNTEAFF
>TRBV4-1|NA|TRBJ2-7|TRBD1
TGCGCCAGCAGCCTCTCCGGGACAGGGGCCTACGAGCAGTACTTC
CASSLSGTGAYEQYF
>TRBV7-2|many|TRBJ2-1|NA
TGTGCCAGCAGCTTAGCTTTCGTACTAGAGGTAACGGATGAGCAGTTCTTC
CASSLAFVLEVTDEQFF
>TRBV6-1|NA|TRBJ2-3|TRBD1
TGTGCCAGCAGTGAAGATCCAGGGGGCCGCACAGATACGCAGTATTTT
CASSEDPGGRTDTQYF
>TRBV3-1|NA|TRBJ1-2|NA
TGTGCCAGCAGCCAAGTCAGGATAATCTATGCGGGCTACACCTTC
CASSQVRIIYAGYTF
>TRBV19|NA|TRBJ2-1|TRBD2
TGTGCCAGTAGTATCGGCGGGGGGCCCCACCATGAGCAGTTCTTC
CASSIGGGPHHEQFF
>TRBV12-3/TRBV12-4|NA|TRBJ2-7|NA
TGTGCCAGCGGTCCTGATTACTACGAGCAGTACTTC
CASGPDYYEQYF
>TRBV12-3/TRBV12-4|few|TRBJ2-7|NA
TGTGCCAGCAGTCACTCGGACAGCTCCTACGAGCAGTACTTC
CASSHSDSSYEQYF
>TRBV4-1|few|TRBJ2-1|TRBD2
TGCGCCAGCAGCCTTCGGCGGGGGGGGTACAATGAGCAGTTCTTC
CASSLRRGGYNEQFF
>TRBV28|many|TRBJ1-3|NA
TGTGCCAGCAGTTCTTCTTGGATACAGCTCTCGGGAAACACCATATATTTT
CASSSSWIQLSGNTIYF
>TRBV29-1|few|TRBJ1-2|NA
TGCAGCGACCTACAGGGTTCGGGCGGCTACACCTTC
CSDLQGSGGYTF
>TRBV13|few|TRBJ2-4|NA
TGTGCCAGCAGCTCGGGACTCCCAAACATTCAGTACTTC
CASSSGLPNIQYF
>TRBV20-1|NA|TRBJ2-5|TRBD2
TGCAGTGCTAGACCATCCGGACTAGCGGGGGGCCGGGAACAAGAGACCCAGTACTTC
CSARPSGLAGGREQETQYF
>TRBV12-3/TRBV12-4|NA|TRBJ2-1|TRBD1
TGTGCCAGCAGTGCCCCGGGACAGAGCTCCTACAATGAGCGGTTCTTC
CASSAPGQSSYNERFF
>TRBV27|NA|TRBJ2-2|TRBD2
TGTGCCAGCAGTTTGTTCCCAAAACTAGCGGATCCTTCGGGGGAGCTGTTTTTT
CASSLFPKLADPSGELFF
>TRBV29-1|NA|TRBJ2-7|NA
TGCAGCGTTGTGGGGGGGGCCGGGGAGCAGTACTTC
CSVVGGAGEQYF
>TRBV5-4|few|TRBJ1-2|NA
TGTGCCAGCAGCCGAGGACTTGGACTGACCCCTAACTATGGCTACACCTTC
CASSRGLGLTPNYGYTF
>TRBV7-2|many|TRBJ2-3|NA
TGTGCCAGCAGCTTAGTCGACCTTACGACAGATACGCAGTATTTT
CASSLVDLTTDTQYF
>TRBV7-6|NA|TRBJ2-7|NA
TGTGCCAGCAGCGAGCGTGACAGTCGGGAAGTAGGGCCGGGGTTCTACGAGCAGTACTTC
CASSERDSREVGPGFYEQYF
>TRBV14|NA|TRBJ1-2|NA
TGTGCCAGCAGCCAAGGGCCCACAGGGTCCCATGGCTACACCTTC
CASSQGPTGSHGYTF
>TRBV13|NA|TRBJ1-2|NA
TGTGCCAGCAGCGCCGGGGGCGCCTATGGCTACACCTTC
CASSAGGAYGYTF
>TRBV28|few|TRBJ1-2|NA
TGTGCCAGCAGTTTTGGGCAGGAGAACTATGGCTACACCTTC
CASSFGQENYGYTF
>TRBV7-2|many|TRBJ2-1|NA
TGTGCCAGCAGCTTAGGTTTGAGCTCCTACAATGAGCAGTTCTTC
CASSLGLSSYNEQFF
>TRBV20-1|NA|TRBJ2-4|TRBD1
TGCAGTGCTAGAGATAATGTGCAGGGGGTACCCAAAAACATTCAGTACTTC
CSARDNVQGVPKNIQYF
>TRBV6-1|NA|TRBJ2-7|NA
TGTGCCAGCAGTTACGACCTCAGCTCCTACGAGCAGTACTTC
CASSYDLSSYEQYF
>TRBV6-1|many|TRBJ2-1|NA
TGTGCCAGCAGTTCAGGACTACCAATTTTGGATGAGCAGTTCTTC
CASSSGLPILDEQFF
>TRBV7-9|many|TRBJ2-7|NA
TGTGCCAGCAGCACCTCGACAGCTCTTGGCGAGCAGTACTTC
CASSTSTALGEQYF
>TRBV7-4|NA|TRBJ2-1|NA
TGTGCCAGCAGCTTAGGAGGGTGGGAGCAGTTCTTC
CASSLGGWEQFF
>TRBV4-1|many|TRBJ1-1|TRBD1
TGCGCCAGCAGCCAAGGACAGGGGGACACTGAAGCTTTCTTT
CASSQGQGDTEAFF
>TRBV27|few|TRBJ1-4|TRBD1
TGTGCCAGCAGTTTATACAGGGGAAGCAATGAAAAACTGTTTTTT
CASSLYRGSNEKLFF
>TRBV6-2/TRBV6-3|NA|TRBJ2-2|TRBD1
TGTGCCAGCAGTCCAAGGACAGGGGGCGACACCGGGGAGCTGTTTTTT
CASSPRTGGDTGELFF
>TRBV14|few|TRBJ1-3|TRBD1
TGTGCCAGCAGCCACTTCGGGACAGGGGATGTTAGAAACACCATATATTTT
CASSHFGTGDVRNTIYF